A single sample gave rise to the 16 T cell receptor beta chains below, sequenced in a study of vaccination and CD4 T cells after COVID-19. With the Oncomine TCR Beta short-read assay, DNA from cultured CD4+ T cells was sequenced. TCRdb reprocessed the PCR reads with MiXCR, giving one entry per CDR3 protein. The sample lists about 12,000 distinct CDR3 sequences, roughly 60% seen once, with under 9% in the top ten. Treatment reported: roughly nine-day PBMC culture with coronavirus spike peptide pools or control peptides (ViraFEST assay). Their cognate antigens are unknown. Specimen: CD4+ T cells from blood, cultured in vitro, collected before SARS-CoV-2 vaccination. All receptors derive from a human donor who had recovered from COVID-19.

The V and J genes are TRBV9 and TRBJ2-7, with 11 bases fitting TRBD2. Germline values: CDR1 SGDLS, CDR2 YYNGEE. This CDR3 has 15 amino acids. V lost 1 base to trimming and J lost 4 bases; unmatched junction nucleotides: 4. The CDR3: CASSVSPSGRYEQYF. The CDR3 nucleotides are TGTGCCAGCAGCGTATCCCCTAGCGGGAGGTACGAGCAGTACTTC.

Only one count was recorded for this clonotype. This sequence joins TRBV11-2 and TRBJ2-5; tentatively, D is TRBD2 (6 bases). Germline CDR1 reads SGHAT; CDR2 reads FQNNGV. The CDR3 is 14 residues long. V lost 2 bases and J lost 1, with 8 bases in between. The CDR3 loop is CASSLMTSQETQYF. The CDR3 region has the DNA TGTGCCAGCAGCTTAATGACTAGCCAAGAGACCCAGTACTTC.

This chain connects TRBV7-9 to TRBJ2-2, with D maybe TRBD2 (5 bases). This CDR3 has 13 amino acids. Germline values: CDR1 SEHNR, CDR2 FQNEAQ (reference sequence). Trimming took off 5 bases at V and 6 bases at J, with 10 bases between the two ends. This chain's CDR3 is CASSLGSAGELFF. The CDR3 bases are TGTGCCAGCAGCCTGGGGAGCGCCGGGGAGCTGTTTTTT. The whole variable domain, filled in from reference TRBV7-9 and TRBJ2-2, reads DTGVSQNPRHKITKRGQNVTFRCDPISEHNRLYWYRQTLGQGPEFLTYFQNEAQLEKSRLLSDRFSAERPKGSFSTLEIQRTEQGDSAMYLCASSLGSAGELFFGEGSRLTVL.

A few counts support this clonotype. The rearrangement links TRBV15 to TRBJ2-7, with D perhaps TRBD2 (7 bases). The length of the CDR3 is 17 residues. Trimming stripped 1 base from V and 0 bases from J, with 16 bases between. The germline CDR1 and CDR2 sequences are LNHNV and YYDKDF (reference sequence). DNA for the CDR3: TGTGCCACCAGCAGAGTTGCGGGGGCCCTAGCCTCCTACGAGCAGTACTTC. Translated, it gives CATSRVAGALASYEQYF.

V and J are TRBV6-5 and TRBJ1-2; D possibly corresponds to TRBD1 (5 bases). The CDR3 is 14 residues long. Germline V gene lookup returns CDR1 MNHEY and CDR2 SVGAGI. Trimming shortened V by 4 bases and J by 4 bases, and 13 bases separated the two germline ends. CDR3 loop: CASSSSGIAYGYTF. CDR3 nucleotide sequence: TGTGCCAGCAGTTCCTCAGGGATAGCCTATGGCTACACCTTC.

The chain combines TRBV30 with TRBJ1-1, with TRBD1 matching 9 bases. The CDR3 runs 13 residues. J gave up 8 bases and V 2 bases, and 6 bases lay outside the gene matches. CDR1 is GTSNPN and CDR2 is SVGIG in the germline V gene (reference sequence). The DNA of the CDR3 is TGTGCCTGGAGTCCGAGGGGACAGGGAGAAGCTTTCTTT. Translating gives CAWSPRGQGEAFF.

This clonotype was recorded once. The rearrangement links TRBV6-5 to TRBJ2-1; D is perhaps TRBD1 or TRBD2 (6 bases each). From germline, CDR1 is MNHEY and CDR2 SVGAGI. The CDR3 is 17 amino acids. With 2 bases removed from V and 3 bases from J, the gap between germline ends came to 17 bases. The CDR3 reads CASSYMSTGTGYNEQFF. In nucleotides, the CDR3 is TGTGCCAGCAGTTACATGTCTACAGGGACTGGCTACAATGAGCAGTTCTTC.

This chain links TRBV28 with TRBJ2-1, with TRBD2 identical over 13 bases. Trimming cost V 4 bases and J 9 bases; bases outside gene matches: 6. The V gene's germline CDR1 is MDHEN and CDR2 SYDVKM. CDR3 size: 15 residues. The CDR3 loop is CASSSTSGRPGEQFF. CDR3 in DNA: TGTGCCAGCAGTTCGACTAGCGGGAGGCCCGGTGAGCAGTTCTTC.

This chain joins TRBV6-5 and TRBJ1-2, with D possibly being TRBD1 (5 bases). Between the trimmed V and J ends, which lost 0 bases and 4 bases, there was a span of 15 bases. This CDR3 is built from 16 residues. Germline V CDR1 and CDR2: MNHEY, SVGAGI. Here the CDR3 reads CASSYSGLAGSYGYTF. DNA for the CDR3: TGTGCCAGCAGTTACTCAGGCTTGGCAGGGAGCTATGGCTACACCTTC.

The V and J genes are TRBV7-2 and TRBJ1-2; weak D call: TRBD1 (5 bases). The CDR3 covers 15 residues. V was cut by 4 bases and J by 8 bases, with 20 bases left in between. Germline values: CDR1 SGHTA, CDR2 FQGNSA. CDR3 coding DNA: TGTGCCAGCAGCTCCCAGGACCGAGGGGAATGGGGCTACACCTTC. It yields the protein CASSSQDRGEWGYTF.

The CDR3 DNA reads TGCAGTGCTCCTACCGTAACAGGGTTGAACACTGAAGCTTTCTTT. Translating gives CSAPTVTGLNTEAFF. The V call is TRBV20-1, the J call TRBJ1-1; TRBD1 might be the D (6 bases). Germline V gene sequence: CDR1 DFQATT, CDR2 SNEGSKA (reference sequence). The CDR3 is 15 residues long. Trimming left V 5 bases short and J 0 bases short, with 16 bases between.

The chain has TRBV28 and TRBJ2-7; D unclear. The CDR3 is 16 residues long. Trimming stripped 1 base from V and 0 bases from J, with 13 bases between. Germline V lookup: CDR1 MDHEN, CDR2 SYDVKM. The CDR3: CASSLLTWNSSYEQYF. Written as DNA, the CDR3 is TGTGCCAGCAGTTTATTGACGTGGAACAGCTCCTACGAGCAGTACTTC.

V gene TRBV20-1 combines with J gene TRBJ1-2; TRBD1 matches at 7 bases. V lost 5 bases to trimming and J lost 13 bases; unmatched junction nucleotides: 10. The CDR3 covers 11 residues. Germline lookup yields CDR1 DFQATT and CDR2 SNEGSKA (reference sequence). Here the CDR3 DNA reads TGCAGTGCTGCCTGGGACAGAGACCTCACCTTC. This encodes CSAAWDRDLTF.

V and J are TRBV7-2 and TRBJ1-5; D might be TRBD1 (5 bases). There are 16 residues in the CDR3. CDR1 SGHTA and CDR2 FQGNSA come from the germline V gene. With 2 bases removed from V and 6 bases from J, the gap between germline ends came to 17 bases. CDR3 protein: CASSLNTFSQGQPQHF. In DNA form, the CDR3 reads TGTGCCAGCAGCTTAAATACCTTTTCGCAGGGTCAGCCCCAGCATTTT.

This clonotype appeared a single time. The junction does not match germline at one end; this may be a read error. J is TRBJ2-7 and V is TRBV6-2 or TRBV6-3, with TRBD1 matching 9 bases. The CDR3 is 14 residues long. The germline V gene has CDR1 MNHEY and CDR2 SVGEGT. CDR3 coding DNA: TGTGCCAGCACAGCCGGGACAGGGCCACTCGAGCGGTACTTC. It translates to CASTAGTGPLERYF.

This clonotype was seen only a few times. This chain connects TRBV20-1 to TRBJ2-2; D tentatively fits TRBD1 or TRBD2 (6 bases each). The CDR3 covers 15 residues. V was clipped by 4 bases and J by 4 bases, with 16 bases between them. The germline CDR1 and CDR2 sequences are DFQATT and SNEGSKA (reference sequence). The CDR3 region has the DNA TGCAGTGCTAAGACACCAGGGGACTCCACCGGGGAGCTGTTTTTT. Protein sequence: CSAKTPGDSTGELFF.